This is a list of T cell receptor beta chains from one sample in a study of identical twins. TCRdb re-called the 5' RACE reads through MiXCR, storing one row per CDR3 protein. Among 650,000 to 800,000 distinct CDR3 sequences listed, 8.6% were seen once. This sample also belongs to another study, concerning yellow fever vaccine responses in identical twins.

Sample: PBMCs. The receptors derive from a woman aged 18-30 years in good health. CDR3s include the opening cysteine and the closing phenylalanine or tryptophan. A D gene is named only where the DNA matches it firmly. Where a row states a size, it is once, few, many or the class of an expanded clone; other rows omit it.

CDR3 protein | CDR3 DNA | J gene | clone size | V gene | CDR3 length | D gene
CSARSEVIAHEQYF | TGCAGTGCTAGGTCTGAGGTAATCGCCCACGAGCAGTACTTC | TRBJ2-7 | few | TRBV20-1 | 14 | NA
CASSQRGTSGSRTDTQYF | TGTGCCAGCAGCCAGAGGGGGACTAGCGGGAGTCGGACAGATACGCAGTATTTT | TRBJ2-3 | few | TRBV14 | 18 | TRBD2
CASSSLGYTGELFF | TGCGCCAGCAGCTCCCTGGGGTACACCGGGGAGCTGTTTTTT | TRBJ2-2 | NA | TRBV5-1 | 14 | NA
CASSPKGPGLAGLYNEQFF | TGCGCCAGCAGCCCTAAGGGTCCCGGACTAGCGGGGCTCTACAATGAGCAGTTCTTC | TRBJ2-1 | few | TRBV4-3 | 19 | TRBD2
CASSNTKMAEAFF | TGTGCCAGCAGCAACACAAAGATGGCTGAAGCTTTCTTT | TRBJ1-1 | many | TRBV3-1 | 13 | NA
CASSLMWGLNTEAFF | TGCGCCAGCAGCTTGATGTGGGGGCTGAACACTGAAGCTTTCTTT | TRBJ1-1 | few | TRBV5-1 | 15 | NA
CASSSARSSYNEQFF | TGCGCCAGCAGTTCTGCTCGGAGCTCCTACAATGAGCAGTTCTTC | TRBJ2-1 | once | TRBV10-1 | 15 | NA
CASSLKEETQYF | TGCGCCAGCAGCCTAAAAGAAGAGACCCAGTACTTC | TRBJ2-5 | many | TRBV5-1 | 12 | NA
CASSQDWGSGGEQYF | TGTGCCAGCAGCCAAGATTGGGGTAGCGGGGGCGAGCAGTACTTC | TRBJ2-7 | NA | TRBV3-1 | 15 | TRBD2
CASRAGGGAYEQYF | TGTGCCAGCAGGGCGGGAGGCGGGGCCTACGAGCAGTACTTC | TRBJ2-7 | NA | TRBV7-2 | 14 | TRBD2
CATATSLWEGFF | TGTGCCACCGCCACTAGTTTGTGGGAGGGGTTCTTC | TRBJ2-1 | NA | TRBV10-3 | 12 | TRBD2
CASPAGDRGRETQYF | TGTGCCAGCCCGGCGGGCGACAGGGGGCGAGAGACCCAGTACTTC | TRBJ2-5 | few | TRBV2 | 15 | TRBD1
CASSALQVPGELFF | TGTGCCAGCAGCGCCCTACAGGTTCCCGGGGAGCTGTTTTTT | TRBJ2-2 | few | TRBV9 | 14 | NA
CSATGTPNEQYF | TGCAGTGCTACCGGGACTCCCAATGAGCAGTACTTC | TRBJ2-7 | few | TRBV20-1 | 12 | NA
CAISEPASGRGNEQFF | TGTGCCATCAGTGAACCGGCTAGCGGGAGAGGCAATGAGCAGTTCTTC | TRBJ2-1 | many | TRBV10-3 | 16 | TRBD2
CASSLDRGSEQFF | TGTGCCAGCAGCTTGGACAGGGGTAGTGAGCAGTTCTTC | TRBJ2-1 | many | TRBV5-8 | 13 | TRBD1
CSARGGGPSYEQYF | TGCAGTGCGCGCGGCGGTGGGCCCTCCTACGAGCAGTACTTC | TRBJ2-7 | NA | TRBV20-1 | 14 | NA
CAISQTGREGTQYF | TGTGCCATCAGTCAAACGGGCCGCGAAGGGACCCAGTACTTC | TRBJ2-5 | NA | TRBV10-3 | 14 | NA
CASSVSLTGEETQYF | TGTGCCAGCAGCGTAAGTTTAACAGGGGAAGAGACCCAGTACTTC | TRBJ2-5 | few | TRBV9 | 15 | TRBD1
CASSLPRTSGSETDTQYF | TGTGCCAGCAGCTTACCCAGGACTAGCGGGAGTGAGACAGATACGCAGTATTTT | TRBJ2-3 | NA | TRBV11-2 | 18 | TRBD2
CASSVTWTAGTEAFF | TGTGCCAGCAGCGTTACATGGACAGCGGGGACTGAAGCTTTCTTT | TRBJ1-1 | few | TRBV5-5 | 15 | NA
CATSTFASGKESEQFF | TGTGCCACCAGCACTTTCGCTAGCGGGAAGGAAAGTGAGCAGTTCTTC | TRBJ2-1 | many | TRBV15 | 16 | TRBD2
CASSLPWIAAEQYF | TGTGCCAGCAGCTTACCCTGGATAGCGGCCGAGCAGTACTTC | TRBJ2-7 | many | TRBV7-9 | 14 | NA
CSARRGSADTQYF | TGCAGTGCTAGACGCGGGAGTGCAGATACGCAGTATTTT | TRBJ2-3 | few | TRBV20-1 | 13 | TRBD2
CASSPRLAGRTYEQYF | TGTGCCAGCAGCCCTAGACTAGCGGGGCGTACCTACGAGCAGTACTTC | TRBJ2-7 | NA | TRBV7-2 | 16 | TRBD2
CASSLEGLGYTF | TGCGCCAGCAGCTTGGAGGGGCTTGGCTACACCTTC | TRBJ1-2 | many | TRBV5-1 | 12 | NA
CAISSDGYNEQFF | TGTGCCATCAGTTCGGACGGGTACAATGAGCAGTTCTTC | TRBJ2-1 | NA | TRBV10-3 | 13 | NA
CASSLVRGGEHNEQFF | TGTGCCAGCAGCTTAGTTCGGGGGGGGGAGCACAATGAGCAGTTCTTC | TRBJ2-1 | many | TRBV7-2 | 16 | TRBD2
CSPQIGTAIYEQYF | TGCAGTCCCCAGATCGGGACAGCTATCTACGAGCAGTACTTC | TRBJ2-7 | few | TRBV20-1 | 14 | TRBD1
CASSPGAPYGYTF | TGTGCCAGCAGTCCAGGGGCGCCCTATGGCTACACCTTC | TRBJ1-2 | NA | TRBV28 | 13 | NA
CATSDRDASSYNEQFF | TGTGCCACCAGTGATAGAGACGCTAGCTCCTACAATGAGCAGTTCTTC | TRBJ2-1 | NA | TRBV24-1 | 16 | NA
CASSPYRGPRDTQYF | TGTGCCAGCAGTCCCTACAGGGGGCCTAGGGATACGCAGTATTTT | TRBJ2-3 | few | TRBV12-3/TRBV12-4 | 15 | TRBD1
CASSSRREPHNEQFF | TGTGCCAGCAGCTCCCGGCGGGAGCCCCACAATGAGCAGTTCTTC | TRBJ2-1 | NA | TRBV7-2 | 15 | TRBD2
CASSQVVAEGYNEQFF | TGCGCCAGCAGCCAAGTAGTAGCGGAGGGCTACAATGAGCAGTTCTTC | TRBJ2-1 | NA | TRBV4-3 | 16 | NA
CSARGDLEQFF | TGCAGTGCTAGAGGAGATCTGGAGCAGTTCTTC | TRBJ2-1 | many | TRBV20-1 | 11 | NA
CASALPHSTDTQYF | TGTGCCAGCGCCCTCCCCCATAGCACAGATACGCAGTATTTT | TRBJ2-3 | many | TRBV12-3/TRBV12-4 | 14 | NA
CASSLDGAGANVLTF | TGCGCCAGCAGCTTAGATGGGGCTGGGGCCAACGTCCTGACTTTC | TRBJ2-6 | many | TRBV5-1 | 15 | NA
CASSLLSAEAQQFF | TGTGCCAGCAGCTTACTGTCGGCGGAGGCCCAGCAGTTCTTC | TRBJ2-1 | many | TRBV7-9 | 14 | NA
CASSQAGSSGRANEQFF | TGTGCCAGCAGCCAAGCGGGGTCTAGCGGGAGGGCCAATGAGCAGTTCTTC | TRBJ2-1 | NA | TRBV14 | 17 | TRBD2
CASSFVGHRGTDTQYF | TGTGCCAGCAGTTTTGTTGGCCATAGGGGCACAGATACGCAGTATTTT | TRBJ2-3 | few | TRBV12-3/TRBV12-4 | 16 | NA
CASSPTSWETQYF | TGCGCCAGCAGCCCTACTAGCTGGGAGACCCAGTACTTC | TRBJ2-5 | few | TRBV4-3 | 13 | NA
CASAPGTAGGLGETQYF | TGTGCCAGCGCCCCCGGGACAGCGGGAGGTTTGGGAGAGACCCAGTACTTC | TRBJ2-5 | few | TRBV4-2 | 17 | TRBD2
CASSYNPDTTYEQYF | TGTGCCAGCAGCTATAATCCCGACACCACCTACGAGCAGTACTTC | TRBJ2-7 | few | TRBV3-1 | 15 | NA
CASSLDLPKSPSTPSYEQYF | TGTGCCAGCAGCTTAGATCTACCGAAGAGTCCTTCCACCCCCTCCTACGAGCAGTACTTC | TRBJ2-7 | many | TRBV11-2 | 20 | NA
CASSYRTGNQPQHF | TGTGCCAGCAGTTACCGGACAGGGAATCAGCCCCAGCATTTT | TRBJ1-5 | few | TRBV6-5 | 14 | TRBD1
CASRTPAGEGYNEQFF | TGTGCCAGCAGGACCCCGGCGGGGGAAGGCTACAATGAGCAGTTCTTC | TRBJ2-1 | NA | TRBV6-1 | 16 | TRBD2
CATGRTPYEQYF | TGTGCCACCGGACGGACCCCCTACGAGCAGTACTTC | TRBJ2-7 | NA | TRBV12-3/TRBV12-4 | 12 | NA
CAISQPGQLISDYGYTF | TGTGCCATCAGTCAACCGGGACAGCTTATTTCGGACTATGGCTACACCTTC | TRBJ1-2 | few | TRBV10-3 | 17 | TRBD1
CSARTLPGLNGELFF | TGCAGTGCTAGAACCCTACCGGGACTTAACGGGGAGCTGTTTTTT | TRBJ2-2 | NA | TRBV20-1 | 15 | NA
CASSESESYEQYF | TGTGCCAGCAGTGAATCAGAGAGCTACGAGCAGTACTTC | TRBJ2-7 | few | TRBV25-1 | 13 | NA
CASSIAVAGNEQYF | TGTGCCAGTAGTATTGCGGTAGCGGGGAACGAGCAGTACTTC | TRBJ2-7 | NA | TRBV19 | 14 | TRBD2
CASSSGGSGANVLTF | TGTGCCAGCAGTTCAGGGGGCTCTGGGGCCAACGTCCTGACTTTC | TRBJ2-6 | many | TRBV28 | 15 | TRBD1
CASSVGPGNSYEQYF | TGTGCCAGCAGCGTAGGCCCAGGGAACTCCTACGAGCAGTACTTC | TRBJ2-7 | NA | TRBV9 | 15 | NA